Detailed here is one TCR beta chain. No antigen is known for it. Base qualities are not provided; no much larger clone lies one nucleotide away. CD8 naive samples consisted of CD45RO-negative cells that were positively selected for CCR7, yielding a CD45RA+CCR7+ population without TemRA cells. The donors were healthy, HIV-negative adults with no recently reported acute infections or vaccinations. Only Caucasian adults living in Nashville, Tennessee, USA were represented among the donors. Blood was collected by leukapheresis, and PBMCs were isolated by Ficoll-Histopaque density gradient centrifugation and then cryopreserved in liquid nitrogen vapor phase. Purity and quantity of every magnetically sorted T cell population were checked by analytical flow cytometry. Genomic DNA was isolated from each sorted fraction and quantified by UV absorbance on a Nanodrop 2000c. TCR CDR3 regions were amplified from genomic DNA by multiplex PCR using the deep immunoSEQ assay. For each cell subset, the extracted genomic DNA was distributed evenly across all wells of several immunoSEQ 96-well plates, and each plate served as one replicate. For sorted subsets, around 0.2 ug genomic DNA, equal to some 28,000 T cell genomes, was loaded into each replicate PCR. Purified libraries were measured with a Qubit 3.0 fluorometer, size-checked on a Bioanalyzer 2100, and measured again with the KAPA Library Quantification kit. A separate single-read 150-cycle Illumina NextSeq 550 flow cell was used to sequence each immunoSEQ 96-well plate. The authors' pipeline ran thus. Because the immunoSEQ output included only junctional sequences and no quality scores, the filtering could not be the same as the filtering used for full-length reads. Sequences were annotated with PyIR, a Python wrapper for IgBLAST v1.9, using IMGT germline references to assign V/J genes and CDR3. Reads were filtered out if the reads had weak V/J assignments (E-value above 1e-6), no CDR3, stop codons, out-of-frame junctions, or ambiguous translated residues. V3J clonotypes were defined by identical inferred V gene, J gene, and CDR3 amino acid sequence. Percentage overlap between repertoires was computed as shared unique clonotypes divided by the size of the smaller repertoire. Repertoire richness was assessed with RTK rarefaction, the Chao1 estimator, and Recon v2.1 estimates of unobserved clonotypes. OLGA was used to compute generation probabilities for all TCRbeta clonotypes that the gDNA method yielded from a handful of donors. Imported from immuneACCESS, the table was reduced by TCRdb to in-frame sequences with V and J called. These copies leave out some clones; in studies compared against another copy, an unresolved V gene accounts for under half, and the cause of the remainder is not known. That table is the source of V, J and clone size, and D and trimming were worked out from the DNA. For this sample the table gives about 2,200,000 clones, of which about 93% were detected only once. Of the sample, 1.7% is held by the ten largest clones.

This sample is drawn from a study of shared clonotypes between healthy human individuals (dated by TCRdb to the early 2020s). About the full investigation: A few men and two women, aged 18 to 49 years, made up the cohort. For each donor, CD4 naive and CD4 memory were each given three plates, CD8 naive was given two plates, and CD8 memory was given one plate. To estimate repertoire size and how much clonotypes are shared between individuals, the study performed deep sequencing of blood TCR repertoires from a handful of healthy adults. Libraries were prepared and TCR repertoires were sequenced by different laboratories using diverse techniques, in order to increase sequencing depth and limit assay-specific biases. Per donor, leukapheresis produced somewhere between about 0.85 and 8.9 billion PBMCs.

Paper-wide results and their limitations: Because the study included a small number of donors, the genetic and exposure-history diversity represented was limited. Naive subsets generally had larger estimated clonotype richness than memory subsets did. Pairwise subsampling led to the expectation that sequencing depth would affect the degree of clonotype sharing among donors. Sharing across four donors was observed for around 5% of naive CD4, around 3.5% of naive CD8, 2% to 2.5% of memory CD4, and less than 0.45% of memory CD8 clonotypes. Sampling was limited to blood, and TCR repertoires in tissue likely differ from TCR repertoires in blood. Compared with non-shared clonotypes, clonotypes shared by all four sorted-subset donors had higher generation probabilities. Even with the large sequencing depth, rarefaction of the sorted-subset datasets indicated that sequencing was incomplete.

CDR1 and CDR2, per the germline V gene, are MDHEN and SYDVKM. Inclusive of the bounding cysteine and phenylalanine, the CDR3 is 17 residues long. Kept here is only the CDR3 DNA, which spans 51 bases and is read in frame from base 1. V has 6 bases trimmed and J has 5 bases trimmed; junction bases matching no gene number 17. This chain joins TRBV28 to TRBJ2-5; TRBD2 aligns with 8 central bases. Sample: naive CD8+ T cells from PBMCs. According to the study, the label for this sample's cell subset or site signals: CD45RA+CCR7+. The source is a man aged 18 to 30 in good health. Some clones in this sample may be carry-over from other donors' samples. The DNA reads as follows: TGTGCCAGCAGACACCGCCTCGGACTAGCAGCTGGGGAGACCCAGTACTTC. Translation gives CASRHRLGLAAGETQYF.